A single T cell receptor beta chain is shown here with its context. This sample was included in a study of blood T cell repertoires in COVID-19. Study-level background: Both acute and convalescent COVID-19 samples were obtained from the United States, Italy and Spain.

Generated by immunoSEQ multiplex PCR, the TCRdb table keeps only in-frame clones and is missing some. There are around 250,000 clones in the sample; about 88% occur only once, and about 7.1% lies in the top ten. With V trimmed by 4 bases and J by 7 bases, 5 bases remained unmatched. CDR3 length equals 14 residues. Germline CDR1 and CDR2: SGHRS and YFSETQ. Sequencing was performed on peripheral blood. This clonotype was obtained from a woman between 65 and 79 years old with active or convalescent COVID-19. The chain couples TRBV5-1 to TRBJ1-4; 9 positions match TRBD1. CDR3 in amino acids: CASSTGQGSEKLFF. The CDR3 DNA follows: TGCGCCAGCAGCACTGGACAGGGGAGTGAAAAACTGTTTTTT.